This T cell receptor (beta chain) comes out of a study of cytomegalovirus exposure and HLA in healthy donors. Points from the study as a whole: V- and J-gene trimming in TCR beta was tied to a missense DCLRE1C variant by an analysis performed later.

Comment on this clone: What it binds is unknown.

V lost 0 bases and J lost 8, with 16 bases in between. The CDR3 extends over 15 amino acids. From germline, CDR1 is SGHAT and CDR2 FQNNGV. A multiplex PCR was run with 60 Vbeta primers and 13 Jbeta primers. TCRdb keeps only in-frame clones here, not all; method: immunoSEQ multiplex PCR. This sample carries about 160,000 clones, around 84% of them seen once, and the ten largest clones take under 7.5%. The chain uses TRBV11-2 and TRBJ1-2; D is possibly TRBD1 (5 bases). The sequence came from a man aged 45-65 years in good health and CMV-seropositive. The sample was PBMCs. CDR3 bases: TGTGCCAGCAGCTTAGATGCAGGGCACGGATTCGGCTACACCTTC. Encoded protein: CASSLDAGHGFGYTF.